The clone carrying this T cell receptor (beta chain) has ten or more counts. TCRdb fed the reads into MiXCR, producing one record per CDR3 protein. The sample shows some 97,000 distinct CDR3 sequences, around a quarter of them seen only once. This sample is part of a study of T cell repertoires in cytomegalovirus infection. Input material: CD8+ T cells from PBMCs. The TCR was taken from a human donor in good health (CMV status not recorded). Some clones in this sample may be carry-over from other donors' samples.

The CDR3 region is CASSPTSGFTDTQYF. The CDR3 DNA sequence: TGTGCCAGCAGCCCTACTAGCGGCTTCACAGATACGCAGTATTTT. The chain combines TRBV28 with TRBJ2-3; 8 bases fit TRBD2. The CDR3 covers 15 residues. V trimming: 6 bases; J trimming: 2 bases; junction bases outside the gene matches: 7. Germline values: CDR1 MDHEN, CDR2 SYDVKM.